This TCR beta chain was found in a study of blood T cell repertoires in COVID-19. Germline trimming cut 5 bases from V and 8 bases from J; bases unmatched to any gene: 7. This CDR3 region has 14 residues. Per germline, CDR1 SGHTA and CDR2 FQGNSA. In the authors' methods: Amplification with reference gene primers provided the estimates of nucleated cell counts. Sequenced by immunoSEQ multiplex PCR; TCRdb stores in-frame clones only, minus some. V and J calls plus clone size are reproduced from that table; the DNA served to infer D and trimming. The sample includes 95,000 to 150,000 clones, 60% to 80% of them seen just once.

This sequence was found in a human donor in a cohort sampled during active COVID-19. The chain carries TRBV7-2 and TRBJ1-4; 8 nucleotides align to TRBD1. The sequenced sample was peripheral blood. For the CDR3, the DNA is TGTGCCAGCAGCCCGGGGACAGGACGCGAAAAACTGTTTTTT. Protein sequence: CASSPGTGREKLFF.